This entry lists 8 T cell receptor beta chains sequenced from one sample in a study of T cell repertoires in cytomegalovirus infection. The antigens of these receptors remain unknown. TCRdb re-analysed the reads in MiXCR, keeping a single row per CDR3 protein. The sample records a few hundred thousand distinct CDR3 sequences, around a quarter being singletons. Sequences were derived from cultured PBMCs, sampled from culture after CMV antigen stimulation. These receptors all stem from a human donor in good health (CMV status not recorded). Some clones in this sample may be carry-over from other donors' samples.

This chain connects TRBV19 to TRBJ2-3, with TRBD2 identical over 9 bases. The germline V gene encodes CDR1 LNHDA and CDR2 SQIVND (reference sequence). The J segment lost 6 bases and the V segment lost 4 bases, leaving 17 bases of the junction unmatched. CDR3 length: 18 amino acids. The CDR3 protein is CASSTWIDSGRPPDTQYF. CDR3 nucleotides: TGTGCCAGTAGTACCTGGATCGACAGCGGGAGGCCCCCTGATACGCAGTATTTT. Combining the CDR3 with reference TRBV19 and TRBJ2-3 gives the whole variable domain DGGITQSPKYLFRKEGQNVTLSCEQNLNHDAMYWYRQDPGQGLRLIYYSQIVNDFQKGDIAEGYSVSREKKESFPLTVTSAQKNPTAFYLCASSTWIDSGRPPDTQYFGPGTRLTVL.

CDR3 in amino acids: CASSPPGLAGGGEQFF. The CDR3 DNA sequence: TGTGCCAGCAGCCCGCCGGGACTAGCGGGGGGGGGTGAGCAGTTCTTC. This chain uses TRBV7-2 with TRBJ2-1; TRBD2 agrees at 16 bases. The ends lost 5 bases at V and 9 bases at J; junction bases unmatched: 7. This CDR3 region has 16 residues. CDR1 is SGHTA, CDR2 FQGNSA, per germline.

This sequence joins TRBV24-1 and TRBJ2-7, with D unclear. The V gene lost 3 bases and the J gene lost 2 bases, with 22 bases spanning the gap. Germline assignment: CDR1 KGHDR and CDR2 SFDVKD. The CDR3 sequence is 18 residues long. The CDR3 reads CATSDPLYRVSLPYEQYV. The CDR3 DNA reads as TGTGCCACCAGTGATCCGCTCTATCGCGTGAGTCTCCCCTACGAGCAGTACGTC.

The chain recombines TRBV12-3 or TRBV12-4 with TRBJ2-4, with 10 positions matching TRBD2. Trimming cost V 6 bases and J 7 bases; bases outside gene matches: 3. This CDR3 region has 13 residues. DNA for the CDR3: TGTGCCAGCAGCACTAGCGGGAACAACATTCAGTACTTC. This gives the protein CASSTSGNNIQYF.

This clonotype was counted many times. This sequence joins TRBV7-4 and TRBJ2-7; D is possibly TRBD1 (6 bases). Germline CDR1 is SGHVT and CDR2 is SQSDAQ. Trimming cost V 5 bases and J 1 base, with 12 bases left between them. This CDR3 has 14 amino acids. The chain's CDR3 is CASSLLGTSYEQYF. CDR3 bases: TGTGCCAGCAGCCTACTGGGGACATCCTACGAGCAGTACTTC.

This clonotype occurred a few times. The chain combines TRBV12-3 or TRBV12-4 with TRBJ2-6; the match to TRBD1 covers 8 bases. The CDR3 has 18 amino acids. V shed 2 bases, J shed 0 bases, and the junction held 6 bases outside the gene matches. The CDR3 bases are TGTGCCAGCAGTTTATCGGGACAGGTGAACTCTGGGGCCAACGTCCTGACTTTC. It translates to CASSLSGQVNSGANVLTF.

This chain uses TRBV7-4 with TRBJ1-1; tentatively, D is TRBD1 (6 bases). Germline-derived CDR1 and CDR2 are SGHVT and SQSDAQ. V was pared by 5 bases and J by 0 bases, with 16 bases between. The length of the CDR3 is 16 residues. The chain's CDR3 is CASSSPRTEMNTEAFF. The DNA for the CDR3 is TGTGCCAGCAGCAGCCCTCGGACAGAAATGAACACTGAAGCTTTCTTT.

This chain joins TRBV6-5 and TRBJ1-4, with D perhaps TRBD1 (6 bases). V lost 5 bases and J lost 4, with 14 bases in between. Germline V CDR1 and CDR2: MNHEY, SVGAGI. The CDR3 extends over 15 amino acids. CDR3 sequence reads: CASSGGGHFNEKLFF. The CDR3 DNA is TGTGCCAGCAGTGGCGGGGGACACTTTAATGAAAAACTGTTTTTT.